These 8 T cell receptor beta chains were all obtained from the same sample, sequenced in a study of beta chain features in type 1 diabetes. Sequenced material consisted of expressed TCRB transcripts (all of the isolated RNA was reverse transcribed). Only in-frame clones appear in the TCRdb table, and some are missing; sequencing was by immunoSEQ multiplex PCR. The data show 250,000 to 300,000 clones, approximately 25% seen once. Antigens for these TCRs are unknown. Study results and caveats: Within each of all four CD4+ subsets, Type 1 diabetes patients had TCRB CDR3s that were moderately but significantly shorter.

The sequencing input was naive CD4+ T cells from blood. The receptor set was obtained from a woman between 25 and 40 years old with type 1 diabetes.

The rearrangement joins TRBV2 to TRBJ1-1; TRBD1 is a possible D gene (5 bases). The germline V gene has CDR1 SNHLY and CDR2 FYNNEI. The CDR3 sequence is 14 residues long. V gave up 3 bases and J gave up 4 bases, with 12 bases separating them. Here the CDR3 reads CASSDRARGTEAFF. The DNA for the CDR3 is TGTGCCAGCAGTGACAGGGCCCGTGGCACTGAAGCTTTCTTT.

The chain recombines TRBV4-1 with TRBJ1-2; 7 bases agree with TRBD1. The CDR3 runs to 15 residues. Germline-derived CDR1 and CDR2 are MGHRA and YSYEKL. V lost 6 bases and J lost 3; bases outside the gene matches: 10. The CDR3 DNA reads TGCGCCAGCAGTCTTACACAGGGGCTCGACTATGGCTACACCTTC. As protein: CASSLTQGLDYGYTF.

The CDR3 nucleotides are TGCGCCAGCAGCTTGGGGCCCCAAGAGACCCAGTACTTC. It specifies CASSLGPQETQYF. V usage is TRBV5-1 and J usage is TRBJ2-5; D not certain. Trimming took off 0 bases at V and 1 base at J, with 4 bases between the two ends. This CDR3 has 13 amino acids. Germline V gene lookup returns CDR1 SGHRS and CDR2 YFSETQ.

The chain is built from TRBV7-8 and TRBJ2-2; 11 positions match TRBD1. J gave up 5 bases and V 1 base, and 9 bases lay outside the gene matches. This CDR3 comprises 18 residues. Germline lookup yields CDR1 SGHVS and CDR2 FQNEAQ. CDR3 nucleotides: TGTGCCAGCAGCTTAGGCAGGGGGACAGGGGGAAAAACCGGGGAGCTGTTTTTT. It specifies CASSLGRGTGGKTGELFF.

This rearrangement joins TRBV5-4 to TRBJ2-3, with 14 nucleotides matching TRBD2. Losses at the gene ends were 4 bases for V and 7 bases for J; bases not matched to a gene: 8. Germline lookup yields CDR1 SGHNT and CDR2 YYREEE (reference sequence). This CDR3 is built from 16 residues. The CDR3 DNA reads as TGTGCCAGCAGCACTGGGGGGACTAGCGGGAGAAATACGCAGTATTTT. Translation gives CASSTGGTSGRNTQYF.

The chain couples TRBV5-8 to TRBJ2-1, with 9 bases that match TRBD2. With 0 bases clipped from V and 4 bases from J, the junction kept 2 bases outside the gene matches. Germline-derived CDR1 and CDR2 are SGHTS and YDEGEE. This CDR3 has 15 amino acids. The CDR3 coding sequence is TGTGCCAGCAGCTTGGGGACTAGCGAATACAATGAGCAGTTCTTC. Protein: CASSLGTSEYNEQFF.

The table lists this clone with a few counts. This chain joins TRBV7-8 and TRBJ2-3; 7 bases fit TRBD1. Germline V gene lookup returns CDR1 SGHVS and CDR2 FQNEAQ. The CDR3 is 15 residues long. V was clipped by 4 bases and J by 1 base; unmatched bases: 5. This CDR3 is CASSSDRARTDTQYF. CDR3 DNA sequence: TGTGCCAGCAGCTCTGACAGGGCCCGCACAGATACGCAGTATTTT.

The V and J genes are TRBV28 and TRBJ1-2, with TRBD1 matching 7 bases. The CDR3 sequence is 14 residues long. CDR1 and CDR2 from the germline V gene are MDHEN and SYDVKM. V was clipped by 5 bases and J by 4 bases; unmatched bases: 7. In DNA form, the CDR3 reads TGTGCCAGCAGTGCCGACAGGGTAGGCTATGGCTACACCTTC. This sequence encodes CASSADRVGYGYTF.